The 3 T cell receptor beta chains reported below all come from one sample, sequenced in a study of OX40 agonist ivuxolimab in advanced cancers. Libraries were prepared by immunoSEQ multiplex PCR; TCRdb keeps only in-frame clonotypes and omits some of them. The table lists fewer than 40,000 clones, 82% of them singletons. The starting material was CD4+ or CD8+ T cells sorted from blood, obtained in a trial of the OX40 agonist ivuxolimab. The receptors were sampled from an adult with an advanced solid tumor such as melanoma, head and neck, liver or kidney cancer.

The chain joins TRBV2 to TRBJ1-5; the D gene is possibly TRBD1 (6 bases). The CDR3 has 13 amino acids. The V end was cut by 8 bases, the J end by 4 bases, with 12 bases between. Germline CDR1 reads SNHLY; CDR2 reads FYNNEI. CDR3 protein: CASGKGGNQPQHF. The CDR3 DNA sequence: TGTGCCAGCGGAAAGGGGGGTAATCAGCCCCAGCATTTT.

This rearrangement joins TRBV14 to TRBJ1-1; D is uncertain. The CDR3 extends over 13 amino acids. The V and J ends lost 0 bases and 3 bases respectively, with 5 bases between them. Per the germline V gene, CDR1 is SGHDN and CDR2 is FVKESK. The CDR3 DNA is TGTGCCAGCAGCCAAGAACCTGACACTGAAGCTTTCTTT. Amino acids: CASSQEPDTEAFF.

This rearrangement joins TRBV28 to TRBJ2-7; TRBD1 aligns across 7 bases. The CDR3 is 16 amino acids. Germline CDR1 is MDHEN and CDR2 is SYDVKM. The ends lost 2 bases at V and 3 bases at J; junction bases unmatched: 10. In nucleotides, the CDR3 is TGTGCCAGCAGTTTAGTCTGGGACAGCGGCTTCTACGAGCAGTACTTC. Translating gives CASSLVWDSGFYEQYF.